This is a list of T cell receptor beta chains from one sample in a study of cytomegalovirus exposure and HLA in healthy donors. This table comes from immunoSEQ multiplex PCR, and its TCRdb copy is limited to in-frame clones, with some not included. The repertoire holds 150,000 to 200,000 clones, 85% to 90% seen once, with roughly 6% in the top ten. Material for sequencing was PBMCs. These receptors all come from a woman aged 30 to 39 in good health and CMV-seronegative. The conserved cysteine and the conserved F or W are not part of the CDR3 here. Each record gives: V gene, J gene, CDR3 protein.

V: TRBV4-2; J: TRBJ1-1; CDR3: ASKHGGRTEAF
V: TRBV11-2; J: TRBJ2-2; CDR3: ASSLTSIVTGELF
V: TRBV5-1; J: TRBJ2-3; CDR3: ASSLVASSTDTQY
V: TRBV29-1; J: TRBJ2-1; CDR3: SVETSGRRGEQF
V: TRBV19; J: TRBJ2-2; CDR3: ASSIRAGGPDTGELF
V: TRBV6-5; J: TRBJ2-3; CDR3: ASSYSGRNTDTQY
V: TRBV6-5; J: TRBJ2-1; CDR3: ASSRGGLAYNEQF
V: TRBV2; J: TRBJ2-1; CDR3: ASSGGRANEQF
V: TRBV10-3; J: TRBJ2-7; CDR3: AISRGLAGDTTYEQY
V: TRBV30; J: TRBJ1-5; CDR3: AWSTGGTSNQPQH
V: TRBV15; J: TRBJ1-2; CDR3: ATSREAPSPTSRYT
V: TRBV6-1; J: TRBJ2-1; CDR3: ASSEVGLAGGPGSYNEQF
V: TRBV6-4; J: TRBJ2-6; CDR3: ASSVSWASGANVLT
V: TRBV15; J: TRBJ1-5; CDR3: ATSKQGPNSNQPQH